This T cell receptor (beta chain) came from a study of monozygotic twins with inflammatory bowel disease. TCRdb re-called the 5' RACE reads and gives one entry per CDR3 protein, without DNA. With 80,000 or so distinct CDR3 sequences in the sample, the ten largest clones hold approximately 7%. Germline CDR1 LNHDA, CDR2 SQIVND (reference sequence). The CDR3 sequence is 12 residues long. Sequencing was carried out using blood. The chain carries TRBV19 and TRBJ1-6. The sequence derives from a human donor with ulcerative colitis or Crohn's disease, or a healthy co-twin of an affected twin (not recorded which). Here the CDR3 reads CASSSRDSPLHF.